The 17 T cell receptor beta chains below come from one sample, sequenced in a study of vaccination effects on CD4 cells after COVID-19. The table came from immunoSEQ multiplex PCR; TCRdb's copy has only in-frame clones and leaves some out. The table lists tens of thousands of clones, 76% of them singletons. Investigators separated out CD4+ T cells once more than nine days of culture had passed. A PCR test confirmed that the person had SARS-CoV-2 infection between March and December 2020. Everyone in the study got two shots of either the BNT162b2 or mRNA-1273 vaccine. Their recognized antigens are unknown. The input for sequencing was CD4+ T cells from PBMCs cultured without peptide, taken after COVID-19 vaccination. The receptor source for this set is a human donor who had a prior SARS-CoV-2 infection.

The chain employs TRBV5-1 and TRBJ1-2, with D possibly matching TRBD1 (6 bases). Trimming removed 4 bases from V and 7 bases from J, with 14 bases in between. The CDR3 has 13 residues. The germline V gene has CDR1 SGHRS and CDR2 YFSETQ. The CDR3 region is CASSSIRGRGYTF. The DNA of the CDR3 is TGCGCCAGCAGCAGTATCAGGGGTCGTGGCTACACCTTC.

This clone was counted a few times. The chain recombines TRBV19 with TRBJ2-5; 14 positions agree with TRBD2. The CDR3 length is 17 residues. The V gene's germline CDR1 is LNHDA and CDR2 SQIVND (reference sequence). The V segment lost 5 bases and the J segment 2 bases; nucleotides outside the gene matches: 7. This CDR3 reads CASSQGLAGVGQETQYF. The CDR3 DNA is TGTGCCAGTAGTCAGGGACTAGCGGGAGTTGGGCAAGAGACCCAGTACTTC.

The chain uses TRBV12-5 and TRBJ2-1; 10 bases are a match to TRBD2. The V gene's germline CDR1 is LGHNT and CDR2 FRNRAP. The J segment lost 8 bases and the V segment lost 1 base, leaving 8 bases of the junction unmatched. The length of the CDR3 is 16 residues. The CDR3 nucleotides read TGTGCTAGTGGTTTGGGAGCTAGCGGGAGTATCGATGAGCAGTTCTTC. Amino acid sequence: CASGLGASGSIDEQFF.

This clone was counted only a few times. The gene calls are TRBV7-9 and TRBJ1-4; possibly TRBD1 for D (5 bases). The CDR3 is 13 amino acids. Germline assignment: CDR1 SEHNR and CDR2 FQNEAQ (reference sequence). V lost 6 bases to trimming and J lost 8 bases, with 13 bases between them. The CDR3 nucleotides read TGTGCCAGCAGTATAGGGGTAGGAGAAAAACTGTTTTTT. It specifies CASSIGVGEKLFF.

This chain connects TRBV27 to TRBJ2-1; TRBD2 aligns across 13 bases. V was clipped by 10 bases and J by 6 bases; unmatched bases: 3. CDR3 length equals 13 residues. Germline V lookup: CDR1 MNHEY, CDR2 SMNVEV (reference sequence). CDR3 nucleotide sequence: TGTGCCACCCGGACTAGCGGGAGCAATGAGCAGTTCTTC. As protein: CATRTSGSNEQFF.

The chain recombines TRBV6-4 with TRBJ2-3, with 12 bases lining up with TRBD2. Per the germline V gene, CDR1 is MRHNA and CDR2 is SNTAGT. This CDR3 has 16 amino acids. The trim removed 0 bases at V and 8 bases at J, leaving 6 bases unmatched. The CDR3 region is CASSDSSSGGEVTQYF. The CDR3 nucleotides read TGTGCCAGCAGTGACTCGTCTAGCGGGGGGGAAGTTACGCAGTATTTT.

This clone was counted many times. The chain joins TRBV4-2 to TRBJ2-5, with D unclear. V dropped 0 bases and J dropped 4 bases, with 12 bases sitting between them. The CDR3 consists of 15 residues. CDR1 LGHNA and CDR2 YNFKEQ come from the germline V gene. The CDR3 is CASSQDLGKGETQYF. The DNA for the CDR3 is TGTGCCAGCAGCCAAGATTTAGGGAAGGGAGAGACCCAGTACTTC.

The chain combines TRBV2 with TRBJ2-1; D uncertain. This CDR3 region has 13 residues. The germline CDR1 and CDR2 sequences are SNHLY and FYNNEI. V shed 4 bases and J shed 8 bases, with 12 bases lying between them. The CDR3 DNA follows: TGTGCCAGCAGTGGTCGCACCGTCGATGAGCAGTTCTTC. This sequence encodes CASSGRTVDEQFF.

CDR3 DNA sequence: TGTGCCAGCAGCTTAGGGTTCGCGGGGGGATACTACGAGCAGTACTTC. Translated: CASSLGFAGGYYEQYF. The V and J genes are TRBV7-2 and TRBJ2-7, with TRBD2 matching 8 bases. In germline, CDR1 is SGHTA, CDR2 FQGNSA. Germline trimming cut 1 base from V and 3 bases from J; bases unmatched to any gene: 8. The CDR3 has 16 amino acids.

The chain is built from TRBV18 and TRBJ1-4; weak D call: TRBD1 (5 bases). V was cut by 5 bases and J by 5 bases, with 12 bases left in between. This CDR3 is 14 amino acids long. Per the germline V gene, CDR1 is KGHSH and CDR2 is LQKENI. This chain's CDR3 is CASSGGTRNEKLFF. As DNA, the CDR3 is TGTGCCAGCTCAGGAGGGACGCGGAATGAAAAACTGTTTTTT.

The J gene is TRBJ2-7, the V gene TRBV11-3; 9 positions match TRBD2. The trim removed 5 bases at V and 2 bases at J, leaving 4 bases unmatched. This CDR3 comprises 14 residues. The V gene's germline CDR1 is SGHNT and CDR2 YENEEA. Written as DNA, the CDR3 is TGTGCCAGCAGCGCAGGCGGGAGGGCCTACGAGCAGTACTTC. Amino acids: CASSAGGRAYEQYF.

CDR3 amino acids: CASSFPGGGHYGYTF. The CDR3 DNA sequence: TGTGCCAGCAGCTTCCCAGGGGGGGGGCACTATGGCTACACCTTC. The rearrangement uses TRBV5-4 and TRBJ1-2, with 7 bases that match TRBD1. CDR1 is SGHNT, CDR2 YYREEE, per germline (reference sequence). The CDR3 has 15 amino acids. V shed 2 bases, J shed 3 bases, and the junction held 7 bases outside the gene matches. Combining the CDR3 with reference TRBV5-4 and TRBJ1-2 gives the whole variable domain ETGVTQSPTHLIKTRGQQVTLRCSSQSGHNTVSWYQQALGQGPQFIFQYYREEENGRGNFPPRFSGLQFPNYSSELNVNALELDDSALYLCASSFPGGGHYGYTFGSGTRLTVV.

The rearrangement uses TRBV18 and TRBJ1-4, with D unclear. The V gene lost 5 bases and the J gene lost 3 bases, with 10 bases spanning the gap. Germline CDR1 reads KGHSH; CDR2 reads LQKENI. CDR3 length: 14 residues. The CDR3 here is CASSTTGSNEKLFF. CDR3 DNA: TGTGCCAGCTCAACGACGGGGTCTAATGAAAAACTGTTTTTT.

J is TRBJ2-5 and V is TRBV19; 12 nucleotides align to TRBD2. CDR1 and CDR2 from the germline V gene are LNHDA and SQIVND (reference sequence). The CDR3 is made up of 16 amino acids. V dropped 1 base and J dropped 4; count of bases not matched to a gene: 4. The CDR3 DNA reads as TGTGCCAGTAGTATAGGACTAGCGGGGGCGGGAGAGACCCAGTACTTC. This codes for CASSIGLAGAGETQYF.

The chain couples TRBV11-3 to TRBJ1-1; D not certain. The CDR3 is 14 amino acids. From germline, CDR1 is SGHNT and CDR2 YENEEA. Trimming shortened V by 2 bases and J by 0 bases, and 7 bases separated the two germline ends. CDR3 sequence reads: CASSLRQVNTEAFF. The CDR3 nucleotides are TGTGCCAGCAGCTTAAGACAAGTGAACACTGAAGCTTTCTTT.

The CDR3 region is CASSPVDQGVVQYF. CDR3 DNA sequence: TGTGCCAGCTCACCCGTGGACCAGGGCGTCGTGCAGTACTTC. The chain combines TRBV18 with TRBJ2-7; a weak D match, TRBD1 (5 bases). CDR1 is KGHSH and CDR2 is LQKENI in the germline V gene. With 3 bases removed from V and 9 bases from J, the gap between germline ends came to 18 bases. The CDR3 extends over 14 amino acids. Complete variable domain (other parts from reference TRBV18 and TRBJ2-7): NAGVMQNPRHLVRRRGQEARLRCSPMKGHSHVYWYRQLPEEGLKFMVYLQKENIIDESGMPKERFSAEFPKEGPSILRIQQVVRGDSAAYFCASSPVDQGVVQYFGPGTRLTVT.

This clone was recorded once. This chain joins TRBV12-3 or TRBV12-4 and TRBJ1-1; 9 positions agree with TRBD1. This CDR3 has 13 residues. J gave up 7 bases and V 6 bases, and 6 bases lay outside the gene matches. CDR3 bases: TGTGCCAGCAGGTGGACAGGGGAGGATGAAGCTTTCTTT. Protein product: CASRWTGEDEAFF.